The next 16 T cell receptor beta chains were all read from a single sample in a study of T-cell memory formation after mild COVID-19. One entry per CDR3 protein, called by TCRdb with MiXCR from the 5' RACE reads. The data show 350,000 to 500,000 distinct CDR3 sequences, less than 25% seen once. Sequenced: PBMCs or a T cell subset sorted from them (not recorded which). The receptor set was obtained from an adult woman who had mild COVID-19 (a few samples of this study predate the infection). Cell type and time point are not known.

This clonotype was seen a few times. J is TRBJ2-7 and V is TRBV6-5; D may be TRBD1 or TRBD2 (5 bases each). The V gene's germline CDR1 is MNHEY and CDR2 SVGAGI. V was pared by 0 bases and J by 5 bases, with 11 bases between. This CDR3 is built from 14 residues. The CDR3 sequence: CASSYSGTEDEQYF. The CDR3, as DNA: TGTGCCAGCAGTTACTCCGGGACCGAAGACGAGCAGTACTTC.

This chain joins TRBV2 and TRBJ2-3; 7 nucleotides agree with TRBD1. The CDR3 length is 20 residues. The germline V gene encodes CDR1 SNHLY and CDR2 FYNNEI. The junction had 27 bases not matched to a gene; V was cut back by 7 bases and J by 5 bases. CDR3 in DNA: TGTGCCAGCATCCGCACACTTTTCGAGGCAGGGGGAGATCCTATAGATACGCAGTATTTT. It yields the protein CASIRTLFEAGGDPIDTQYF.

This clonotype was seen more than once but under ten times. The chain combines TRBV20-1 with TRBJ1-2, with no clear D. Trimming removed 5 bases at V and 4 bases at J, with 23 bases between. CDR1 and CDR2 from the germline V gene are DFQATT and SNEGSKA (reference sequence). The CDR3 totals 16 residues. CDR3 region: CSAARFLSSLPYGYTF. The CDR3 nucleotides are TGCAGTGCTGCCCGTTTTTTAAGTTCCCTCCCCTATGGCTACACCTTC.

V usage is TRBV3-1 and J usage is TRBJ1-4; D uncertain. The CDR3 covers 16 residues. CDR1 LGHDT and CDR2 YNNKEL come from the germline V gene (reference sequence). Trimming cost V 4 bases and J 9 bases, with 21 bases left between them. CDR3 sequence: CASSLGPRVTYKKLFF. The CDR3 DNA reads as TGTGCCAGCAGCCTAGGCCCCCGGGTCACCTACAAAAAACTGTTTTTT.

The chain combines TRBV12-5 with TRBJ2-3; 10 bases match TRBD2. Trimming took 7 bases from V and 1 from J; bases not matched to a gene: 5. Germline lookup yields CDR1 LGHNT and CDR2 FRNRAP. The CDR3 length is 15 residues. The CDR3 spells CASVIGLAGTDTQYF. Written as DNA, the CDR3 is TGTGCTAGTGTCATCGGACTAGCGGGCACAGATACGCAGTATTTT.

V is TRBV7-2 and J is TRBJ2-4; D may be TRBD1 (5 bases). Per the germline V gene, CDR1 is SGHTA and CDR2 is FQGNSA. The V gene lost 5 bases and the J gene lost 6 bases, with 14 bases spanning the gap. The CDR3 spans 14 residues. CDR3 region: CASSLGVERNIQYF. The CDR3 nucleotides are TGTGCCAGCAGCCTAGGGGTGGAGAGAAACATTCAGTACTTC.

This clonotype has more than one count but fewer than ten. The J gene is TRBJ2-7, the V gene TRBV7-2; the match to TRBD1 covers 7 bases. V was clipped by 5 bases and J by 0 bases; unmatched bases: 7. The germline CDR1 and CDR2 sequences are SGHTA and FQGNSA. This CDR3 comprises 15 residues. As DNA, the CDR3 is TGTGCCAGCAGCCGACGACAGGGAACCTCCTACGAGCAGTACTTC. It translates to CASSRRQGTSYEQYF. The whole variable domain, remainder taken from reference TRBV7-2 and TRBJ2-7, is GAGVSQSPSNKVTEKGKDVELRCDPISGHTALYWYRQSLGQGLEFLIYFQGNSAPDKSGLPSDRFSAERTGGSVSTLTIQRTQQEDSAVYLCASSRRQGTSYEQYFGPGTRLTVT.

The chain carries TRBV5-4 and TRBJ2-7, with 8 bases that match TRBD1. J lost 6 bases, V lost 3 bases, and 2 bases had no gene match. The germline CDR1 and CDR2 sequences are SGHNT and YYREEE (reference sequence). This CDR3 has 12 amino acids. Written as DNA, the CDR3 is TGTGCCAGCAGCTACAGGGGGATCGAGCAGTACTTC. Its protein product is CASSYRGIEQYF.

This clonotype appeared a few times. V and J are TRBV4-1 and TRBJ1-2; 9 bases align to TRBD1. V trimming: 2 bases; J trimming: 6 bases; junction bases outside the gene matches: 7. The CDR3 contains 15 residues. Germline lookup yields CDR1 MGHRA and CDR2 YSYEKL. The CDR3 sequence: CASSQPLDRGNGYTF. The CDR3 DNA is TGCGCCAGCAGCCAACCTCTGGACAGGGGAAATGGCTACACCTTC.

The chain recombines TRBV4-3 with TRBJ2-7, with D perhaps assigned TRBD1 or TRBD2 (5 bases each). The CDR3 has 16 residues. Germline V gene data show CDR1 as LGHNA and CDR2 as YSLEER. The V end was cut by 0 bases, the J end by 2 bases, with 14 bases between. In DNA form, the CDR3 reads TGCGCCAGCAGCCAAGATGGGACCCAGGATACCTACGAGCAGTACTTC. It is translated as CASSQDGTQDTYEQYF.

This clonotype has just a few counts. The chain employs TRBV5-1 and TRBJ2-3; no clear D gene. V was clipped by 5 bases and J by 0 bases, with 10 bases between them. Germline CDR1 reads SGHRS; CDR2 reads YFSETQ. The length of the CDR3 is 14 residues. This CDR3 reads CASSPSPSTDTQYF. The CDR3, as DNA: TGCGCCAGCAGTCCCAGTCCTAGCACAGATACGCAGTATTTT.

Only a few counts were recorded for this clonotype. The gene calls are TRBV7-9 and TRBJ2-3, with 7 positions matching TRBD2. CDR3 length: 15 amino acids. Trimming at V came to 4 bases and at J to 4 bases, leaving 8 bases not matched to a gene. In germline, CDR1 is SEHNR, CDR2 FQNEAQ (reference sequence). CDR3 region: CASSWEAGTADTQYF. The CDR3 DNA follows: TGTGCCAGCAGCTGGGAAGCGGGAACCGCAGATACGCAGTATTTT.

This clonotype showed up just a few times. The CDR3 DNA is TGTGCCTGCAAAAGGGGTCGAGAGAACAATGAGCAGTTCTTC. Its translation is CACKRGRENNEQFF. The V gene is TRBV30, the J gene TRBJ2-1, with D possibly being TRBD1 (5 bases). The germline V and J ends were trimmed by 6 bases and 5 bases, with 17 bases remaining between them. Per the germline V gene, CDR1 is GTSNPN and CDR2 is SVGIG (reference sequence). The CDR3 spans 14 residues.

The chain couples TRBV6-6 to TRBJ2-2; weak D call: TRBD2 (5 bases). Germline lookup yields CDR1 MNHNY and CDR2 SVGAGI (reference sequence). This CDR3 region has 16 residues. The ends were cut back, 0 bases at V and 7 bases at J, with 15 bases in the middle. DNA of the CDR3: TGTGCCAGCAGTTACTCCAGAGGACCACGGGGCGGGGAGCTGTTTTTT. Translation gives CASSYSRGPRGGELFF.

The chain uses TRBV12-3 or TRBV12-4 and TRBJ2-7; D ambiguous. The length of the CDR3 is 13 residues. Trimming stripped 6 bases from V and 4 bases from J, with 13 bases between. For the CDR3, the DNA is TGTGCCAGCAGCTCGAGGAACATGTACGAGCAGTACTTC. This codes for CASSSRNMYEQYF.

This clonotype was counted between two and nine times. The CDR3 spells CASSTGQGNPTEAFF. CDR3 sequence (DNA): TGCGCCAGCAGCACGGGACAGGGCAACCCGACTGAAGCTTTCTTT. This chain links TRBV5-1 with TRBJ1-1, with 9 bases that match TRBD1. Germline V CDR1 and CDR2: SGHRS, YFSETQ. V was clipped by 4 bases and J by 5 bases; unmatched bases: 9. CDR3 length: 15 amino acids.